This TCR beta chain appears in the sequencing data of a study of blood T cell repertoires in COVID-19. The CDR3 is made up of 15 amino acids. V shed 2 bases, J shed 4 bases, and the junction held 3 bases outside the gene matches. The germline V gene encodes CDR1 GTSNPN and CDR2 SVGIG (reference sequence). Sequencing used immunoSEQ multiplex PCR; TCRdb keeps in-frame clones, though not all of them. The data contain some 150,000 clones, more than 65% of them singletons. V is TRBV30 and J is TRBJ2-2; TRBD1 agrees at 11 bases. The sample consisted of peripheral blood. The source is a woman aged 45-65 years with acute or convalescent COVID-19. The chain's CDR3 is CAWSMGTGGTGELFF. The CDR3 DNA is TGTGCCTGGAGTATGGGGACAGGGGGCACCGGGGAGCTGTTTTTT.